What follows are 20 T cell receptor beta chains derived from one specimen sequenced in a study of cytomegalovirus exposure and HLA in healthy donors. Sequencing used immunoSEQ multiplex PCR; TCRdb keeps in-frame clones, though not all of them. The sample contains about 150,000 clones, about 89% of which appear only once. The sequencing sample was made of PBMCs. The receptors come from a woman under 30 in good health and CMV-seropositive.

CDR3 nucleotide sequence: TGTGCCAGAGGTTCGGCCTACAATGAGCAGTTCTTC. It specifies CARGSAYNEQFF. The chain joins TRBV5-3 to TRBJ2-1; D is ambiguous. TRBV5-3 is an open reading frame whose function is uncertain. The CDR3 length is 12 residues. Deletions cut 7 bases from V and 2 bases from J, with 7 bases between.

J is TRBJ2-2 and V is TRBV6-5, with D maybe TRBD2 (6 bases). V lost 11 bases and J lost 5, with 15 bases in between. Germline V gives CDR1 MNHEY, CDR2 SVGAGI. This CDR3 contains 13 residues. Here the CDR3 DNA reads TGTGCCTGCACCCAGGAGGGAACCGGGGAGCTGTTTTTT. Encoded protein: CACTQEGTGELFF.

This clone was picked up a small number of times. This rearrangement joins TRBV30 to TRBJ1-5; D gene unclear. Germline-derived CDR1 and CDR2 are GTSNPN and SVGIG (reference sequence). Trimming stripped 0 bases from V and 0 bases from J, with 12 bases between. This CDR3 comprises 16 residues. Here the CDR3 DNA reads TGTGCCTGGAGTGTTCCCGGCGGGGATAGCAATCAGCCCCAGCATTTT. It codes for CAWSVPGGDSNQPQHF. Based on the CDR3 plus reference TRBV30 and TRBJ1-5, the full variable domain is SQTIHQWPATLVQPVGSPLSLECTVEGTSNPNLYWYRQAAGRGLQLLFYSVGIGQISSEVPQNLSASRPQDRQFILSSKKLLLSDSGFYLCAWSVPGGDSNQPQHFGDGTRLSIL.

The chain combines TRBV18 with TRBJ2-7, with a weak D call TRBD1 (5 bases). Germline values: CDR1 KGHSH, CDR2 LQKENI. This CDR3 region has 13 residues. V lost 3 bases, J lost 3 bases, and 9 bases lay in between. For the CDR3, the DNA is TGTGCCAGCTCACCCAGGGATGGCTACGAGCAGTACTTC. It is translated as CASSPRDGYEQYF.

V usage is TRBV6-5 and J usage is TRBJ2-2; 8 nucleotides line up with TRBD2. The germline CDR1 and CDR2 sequences are MNHEY and SVGAGI. The CDR3 sequence is 14 residues long. With 6 bases clipped from V and 6 bases from J, the junction kept 6 bases outside the gene matches. The CDR3 nucleotides are TGTGCCAGCAGCCGCGGACTAGCTTCCGGGGAGCTGTTTTTT. Translating gives CASSRGLASGELFF.

V gene TRBV5-1 combines with J gene TRBJ2-2; 7 bases are a match to TRBD2. CDR3 size: 13 residues. V gave up 9 bases and J gave up 5 bases; unmatched junction bases: 7. Per the germline V gene, CDR1 is SGHRS and CDR2 is YFSETQ. The CDR3 DNA is TGCGCCACCTGGACTAGATCAACCGGGGAGCTGTTTTTT. Protein product: CATWTRSTGELFF.

The chain couples TRBV6-5 to TRBJ2-1; a weak D match, TRBD1 (5 bases). Trimming took off 2 bases at V and 0 bases at J, with 5 bases between the two ends. The CDR3 contains 14 residues. Per germline, CDR1 MNHEY and CDR2 SVGAGI. The chain's CDR3 is CASSYRGSYNEQFF. The CDR3, as DNA: TGTGCCAGCAGTTACAGGGGCTCCTACAATGAGCAGTTCTTC.

This chain links TRBV6-4 with TRBJ2-2; 9 nucleotides match TRBD2. With V trimmed by 6 bases and J by 5 bases, 7 bases remained unmatched. Germline CDR1 MRHNA, CDR2 SNTAGT. The CDR3 totals 15 residues. The CDR3 region is CASRRAGGGTGELFF. The CDR3 nucleotides read TGTGCCAGCAGGAGGGCGGGAGGGGGGACCGGGGAGCTGTTTTTT.

V usage is TRBV4-1 and J usage is TRBJ2-1, with 7 bases identical to TRBD2. Germline-derived CDR1 and CDR2 are MGHRA and YSYEKL. After removal of 0 bases from V and 0 bases from J, the junction contained 2 bases not matched to a gene. This CDR3 has 16 residues. CDR3 nucleotide sequence: TGCGCCAGCAGCCAAGAACGGGGGGACTCCTACAATGAGCAGTTCTTC. It codes for CASSQERGDSYNEQFF.

This chain connects TRBV4-1 to TRBJ2-7; D is possibly TRBD2 (6 bases). Deletions cut 4 bases from V and 0 bases from J, with 10 bases between. CDR1 and CDR2 (germline): MGHRA, YSYEKL. This CDR3 region has 14 residues. This chain's CDR3 is CASSRDGSSYEQYF. Written as DNA, the CDR3 is TGCGCCAGCAGCCGTGACGGGAGCTCCTACGAGCAGTACTTC.

CDR3 in amino acids: CASSVGGVYGYTF. Here the CDR3 DNA reads TGTGCCAGCAGTGTAGGAGGGGTGTATGGCTACACCTTC. V and J are TRBV6-1 and TRBJ1-2, with D tentatively TRBD1 (5 bases). The CDR3 runs to 13 residues. The V gene's germline CDR1 is MNHNS and CDR2 SASEGT. Trimming shortened V by 4 bases and J by 5 bases, and 11 bases separated the two germline ends.

V and J are TRBV5-1 and TRBJ1-1, with D uncertain. The germline V and J ends were trimmed by 1 base and 1 base, with 8 bases remaining between them. The CDR3 loop spans 14 amino acids. Germline assignment: CDR1 SGHRS and CDR2 YFSETQ. CDR3 sequence: CASSLSGENTEAFF. Here the CDR3 DNA reads TGCGCCAGCAGCTTGTCCGGGGAGAACACTGAAGCTTTCTTT.

The chain combines TRBV5-3 with TRBJ1-4, with D maybe TRBD1 (6 bases). TRBV5-3 is reported as an ORF; its role is uncertain. The V gene lost 6 bases and the J gene lost 7 bases, with 25 bases spanning the gap. The CDR3 is made up of 17 amino acids. CDR3 loop: CARKVRTADQSGEKLFF. CDR3 DNA sequence: TGTGCCAGAAAAGTGAGGACAGCGGATCAGAGTGGTGAAAAACTGTTTTTT.

As for this clone: A read error may produce the germline difference seen at one junction end. The CDR3 nucleotides read TGTGCCGGCAGCTCCGGGACAGCTTCCTACAATGAGCAGTTCTTC. Its translation: CAGSSGTASYNEQFF. V is TRBV7-9 and J is TRBJ2-1; 7 bases line up with TRBD1. The CDR3 runs to 15 residues. CDR1 and CDR2 (germline): SEHNR, FQNEAQ (reference sequence).

The chain carries TRBV19 and TRBJ2-2; TRBD1 is a possible D gene (5 bases). Deletions cut 4 bases from V and 6 bases from J, with 9 bases between. The CDR3 runs to 13 residues. Germline CDR1 reads LNHDA; CDR2 reads SQIVND (reference sequence). The CDR3, as DNA: TGTGCCAGTAGTAGTGGGGCCCCCGGGGAGCTGTTTTTT. It is translated as CASSSGAPGELFF.

V usage is TRBV19 and J usage is TRBJ2-5; 8 bases fit TRBD2. J gave up 4 bases and V 7 bases, and 8 bases lay outside the gene matches. The CDR3 runs 14 residues. Germline CDR1 reads LNHDA; CDR2 reads SQIVND (reference sequence). In nucleotides, the CDR3 is TGTGCCAGTAAACGAGCGGGAGTAGGAGAGACCCAGTACTTC. It translates to CASKRAGVGETQYF.

This chain joins TRBV28 and TRBJ1-5; 7 positions match TRBD1. The junction had 23 bases not matched to a gene; V was cut back by 6 bases and J by 0 bases. The CDR3 has 21 amino acids. Germline V gene data show CDR1 as MDHEN and CDR2 as SYDVKM. CDR3 in amino acids: CASRGRSREDRAIFSNQPQHF. CDR3 nucleotide sequence: TGTGCCAGCAGAGGGAGATCAAGGGAAGACAGGGCGATTTTTAGCAATCAGCCCCAGCATTTT.

The rearrangement uses TRBV19 and TRBJ1-5; TRBD1 aligns across 10 bases. Germline V gives CDR1 LNHDA, CDR2 SQIVND (reference sequence). The junction had 10 bases not matched to a gene; V was cut back by 5 bases and J by 6 bases. The CDR3 covers 16 residues. The CDR3 nucleotides are TGTGCCAGTAGTCACCACATCGGACAGGGGGGTCAGCCCCAGCATTTT. Translation gives CASSHHIGQGGQPQHF.

The genes are TRBV5-4 and TRBJ1-1; the D gene is possibly TRBD1 (6 bases). Trimming removed 4 bases at V and 7 bases at J, with 14 bases between. The CDR3 covers 13 residues. Germline CDR1 and CDR2: SGHNT and YYREEE (reference sequence). The CDR3 nucleotides read TGTGCCAGCAGCCCGGGGACAACCCGTGAAGCTTTCTTT. It codes for CASSPGTTREAFF.

The chain is built from TRBV21-1 and TRBJ1-1; the table calls TRBD1, which could not be checked here. TRBV21-1 is designated a pseudogene. The CDR3 extends over 16 amino acids. Here the CDR3 reads CASSKIGTGGVTEAFF. DNA for the CDR3: TGTGCCAGCAGCAAAATTGGGACAGGGGGCGTCACTGAAGCTTTCTTT.